This TCR beta chain was captured by sequencing in a study of blood T cell repertoires in COVID-19. Authors' data handling: Nucleated cell counts were estimated from reference gene primer amplification. Assay: immunoSEQ multiplex PCR; the TCRdb copy retains only in-frame clones and omits some. That table is the source of V, J and clone size, and D and trimming were worked out from the DNA. Among 300,000 to 450,000 clones listed, roughly 90% were seen once. The participants were between about 18 and 95 years old and came from some 23 US areas. Categorization into cohorts depended on clinical history that participants reported. Shortly before study entry, within 2 weeks, exposed participants had met a COVID-19 case. The receptor was isolated from a woman in her 30s who had been exposed to COVID-19. The material sequenced was PBMCs or T cells enriched from blood (not recorded which).

The CDR3 sequence: CASSAPETGEETQYF. The CDR3 coding sequence is TGTGCCAGCAGCGCTCCCGAGACAGGGGAAGAGACCCAGTACTTC. The chain joins TRBV7-8 to TRBJ2-5; TRBD1 matches 8 bases. The CDR3 has 15 residues. J was trimmed by 3 bases and V by 5 bases; bases with no gene match: 8. CDR1 SGHVS and CDR2 FQNEAQ come from the germline V gene.